This TCR beta chain was found in a study of cytomegalovirus exposure and HLA in healthy donors. Study-wide results and limits: Trimming of TCR beta V- and J-genes showed a link, identified in a later analysis, to a missense DCLRE1C variant. The productive fraction for most TCR beta V segments was about 87% or about 30% in an earlier analysis. The study assumed roughly uniform donor sequencing depth for presence/absence analyses.

Comments on this clone: Antigen unknown.

The V end lost 3 bases, the J end lost 3 bases, and 15 bases lay between the germline ends. Germline CDR1 is MNHEY and CDR2 is SMNVEV (reference sequence). CDR3 length: 15 residues. Vbeta (60) and Jbeta (13) primers were used in the PCR. Generated by immunoSEQ multiplex PCR, the TCRdb table keeps only in-frame clones and is missing some. In all, the sample yields about 140,000 clones. The V and J genes are TRBV27 and TRBJ2-7, with D possibly being TRBD1 (5 bases). The sample taken for sequencing was PBMCs. The clonotype was recovered from a man in his forties or fifties in good health and CMV-seronegative. CDR3 DNA sequence: TGTGCCAGCAGTTTGGGTCAGGGAAGGATCTACGAGCAGTACTTC. Translation: CASSLGQGRIYEQYF.